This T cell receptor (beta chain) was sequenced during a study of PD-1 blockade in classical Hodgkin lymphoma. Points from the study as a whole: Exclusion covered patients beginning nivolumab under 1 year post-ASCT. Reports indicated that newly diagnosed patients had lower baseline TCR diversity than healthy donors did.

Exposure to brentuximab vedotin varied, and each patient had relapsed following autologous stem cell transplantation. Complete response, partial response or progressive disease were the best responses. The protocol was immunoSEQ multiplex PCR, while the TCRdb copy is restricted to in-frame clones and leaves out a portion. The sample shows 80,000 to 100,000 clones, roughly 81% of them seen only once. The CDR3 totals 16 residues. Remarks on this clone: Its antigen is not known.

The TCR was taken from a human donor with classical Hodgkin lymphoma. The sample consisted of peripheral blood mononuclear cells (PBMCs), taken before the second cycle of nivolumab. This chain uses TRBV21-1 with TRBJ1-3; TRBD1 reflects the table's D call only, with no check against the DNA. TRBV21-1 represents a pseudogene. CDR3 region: CASSKPPPQAGNTIYF. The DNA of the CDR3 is TGTGCCAGCAGCAAACCTCCACCTCAGGCAGGAAACACCATATATTTT.